This T cell receptor (beta chain) was recorded in a study of Graves' ophthalmopathy and Graves' hyperthyroidism. At the level of the study: Samples of peripheral blood were obtained at initial diagnosis, prior to treatment of any kind. Study-level results: Blood also harbored most expanded thyroid clonotypes above 0.001 frequency.

The CDR3 sequence is 15 residues long. The V segment lost 5 bases and the J segment 4 bases; nucleotides outside the gene matches: 8. Germline V gene sequence: CDR1 LNHNV, CDR2 YYDKDF (reference sequence). Researchers turned away patients with other autoimmune diseases, uncontrolled infections, pregnancy or lactation. The PBMC fraction was derived from over 9 ml of fresh peripheral blood. For repertoire sequencing, the TCR beta CDR3 regions were amplified from RNA transcripts. After a first-round RT-PCR with HTBI primers, a second-round multiplex PCR was run. A single record per CDR3 protein comes from TCRdb applying MiXCR to the multiplex PCR reads. There are about 740,000 distinct CDR3 sequences in the sample; roughly 40% occur only once, and approximately 43% lies in the top ten. This clonotype was counted many times. No antigen is known for it.

V is TRBV15 and J is TRBJ1-1; TRBD1 matches at 9 bases. The receptor's source is an adult man with Graves' ophthalmopathy. Source material: peripheral blood. The CDR3 is CATSLQTGGGTEAFF. The CDR3 DNA reads TGTGCCACCAGCTTACAGACAGGGGGAGGCACTGAAGCTTTCTTT.